The 17 T cell receptor beta chains reported below all come from one sample, sequenced in a study of PD-L1 blockade in urothelial cancer. The repertoire was sequenced with immunoSEQ multiplex PCR; TCRdb's copy has only in-frame clones and lacks some. The table shows 35,000 to 45,000 clones, with around four fifths occurring only once. The specimen was PBMCs, collected around atezolizumab (anti-PD-L1) treatment. These receptors were taken from a man in his 60s with urothelial cancer.

This clone was recorded at least ten times. The chain uses TRBV18 and TRBJ2-1; TRBD1 might be the D (5 bases). The germline gives CDR1 KGHSH, CDR2 LQKENI. Trimming cost V 1 base and J 7 bases, with 5 bases left between them. This CDR3 comprises 12 residues. The CDR3 DNA reads as TGTGCCAGCTCACCACAGGGGAATGAGCAGTTCTTC. This translates into CASSPQGNEQFF.

This clone was seen more than once but under ten times. The rearrangement uses TRBV7-8 and TRBJ2-7; TRBD2 aligns across 10 bases. The length of the CDR3 is 12 residues. The germline gives CDR1 SGHVS, CDR2 FQNEAQ. The V segment lost 6 bases and the J segment 13 bases; nucleotides outside the gene matches: 9. The CDR3 region is CASRSLAGECYF. DNA for the CDR3: TGTGCCAGCAGGTCCCTAGCGGGGGAGTGTTACTTC.

V gene TRBV28 combines with J gene TRBJ2-7; D might be TRBD1 (6 bases). The ends were cut back, 2 bases at V and 5 bases at J, with 16 bases in the middle. Germline CDR1 reads MDHEN; CDR2 reads SYDVKM. The CDR3 length is 15 residues. CDR3 nucleotides: TGTGCCAGCAGTTTACAACAGGGAAATTTTCACGAGCAGTACTTC. Its translation is CASSLQQGNFHEQYF.

The CDR3 coding sequence is TGTGCCAGCAGCCTACGACAGGGGGCTGAGGAGACCCAGTACTTC. Its translation: CASSLRQGAEETQYF. The J gene is TRBJ2-5, the V gene TRBV11-2; 10 nucleotides line up with TRBD1. The CDR3 consists of 15 residues. The trim removed 5 bases at V and 5 bases at J, leaving 8 bases unmatched. The germline gives CDR1 SGHAT, CDR2 FQNNGV.

This chain uses TRBV6-5 with TRBJ1-2; 12 bases line up with TRBD1. J lost 6 bases, V lost 2 bases, and 7 bases had no gene match. This CDR3 region has 16 residues. The germline V gene encodes CDR1 MNHEY and CDR2 SVGAGI. For the CDR3, the DNA is TGTGCCAGCAGTTACCCGCCGGGACAGGGGGCCAATGGCTACACCTTC. The encoded protein is CASSYPPGQGANGYTF.

This clone occurred once. This rearrangement joins TRBV6-5 to TRBJ2-3; D possibly corresponds to TRBD1 (6 bases). This CDR3 region has 14 residues. Per the germline V gene, CDR1 is MNHEY and CDR2 is SVGAGI. V was cut by 2 bases and J by 4 bases, with 10 bases left in between. Here the CDR3 DNA reads TGTGCCAGCAGTTACGCATACAGGGCAGATACGCAGTATTTT. Its translation is CASSYAYRADTQYF.

V and J are TRBV11-2 and TRBJ2-3; D perhaps matches TRBD1 (5 bases). V lost 3 bases and J 0 bases, leaving 10 bases between the germline ends. The CDR3 extends over 15 amino acids. CDR1 SGHAT and CDR2 FQNNGV come from the germline V gene. The CDR3 nucleotides are TGTGCCAGCAGCTTTTGGGGCAGAAGCACAGATACGCAGTATTTT. Amino acid sequence: CASSFWGRSTDTQYF. Looking up the rest from reference TRBV11-2 and TRBJ2-3 gives the full variable domain: EAGVAQSPRYKIIEKRQSVAFWCNPISGHATLYWYQQILGQGPKLLIQFQNNGVVDDSQLPKDRFSAERLKGVDSTLKIQPAKLEDSAVYLCASSFWGRSTDTQYFGPGTRLTVL.

The rearrangement joins TRBV5-4 to TRBJ1-2; 8 bases align to TRBD1. The CDR3 covers 15 residues. Per the germline V gene, CDR1 is SGHNT and CDR2 is YYREEE (reference sequence). The ends lost 0 bases at V and 8 bases at J; junction bases unmatched: 9. In nucleotides, the CDR3 is TGTGCCAGCAGCTTGGAAGGCGGCAGGGGGCACGGCTACACCTTC. Its translation: CASSLEGGRGHGYTF.

The V call is TRBV21-1, the J call TRBJ1-4; the D call of TRBD1 is as the table states it, not checked on the DNA. TRBV21-1 is recorded as a pseudogene. The CDR3 totals 18 residues. CDR3 residues: CASSKIRWPAGLKEKLFF. The CDR3 bases are TGTGCCAGCAGCAAAATTAGGTGGCCGGCAGGGTTGAAGGAAAAACTGTTTTTT.

This chain uses TRBV19 with TRBJ1-2; D not resolved. The CDR3 extends over 15 amino acids. Germline V CDR1 and CDR2: LNHDA, SQIVND (reference sequence). With 0 bases removed from V and 4 bases from J, the gap between germline ends came to 12 bases. DNA of the CDR3: TGTGCCAGTAGTATAGATCCTACAGTTGCCTATGGCTACACCTTC. Translation: CASSIDPTVAYGYTF.

The chain couples TRBV5-4 to TRBJ1-2, with TRBD1 matching over 10 bases. Germline trimming cut 4 bases from V and 2 bases from J; bases unmatched to any gene: 5. There are 15 residues in the CDR3. Germline values: CDR1 SGHNT, CDR2 YYREEE (reference sequence). This CDR3 is CASSPGQGFNYGYTF. CDR3 in DNA: TGTGCCAGCAGCCCGGGACAGGGGTTCAACTATGGCTACACCTTC.

Remarks on this clone: Other DNA sequences within the sample encode an identical CDR3. This chain links TRBV5-4 with TRBJ1-1, with TRBD1 identical over 11 bases. The CDR3 is 14 amino acids. Trimming removed 3 bases from V and 3 bases from J; junction bases left unmatched: 1. Germline V lookup: CDR1 SGHNT, CDR2 YYREEE (reference sequence). For the CDR3, the DNA is TGTGCCAGCAGCTCGGGACAGGGGGACACTGAAGCTTTCTTT. Its protein is CASSSGQGDTEAFF.

The chain recombines TRBV28 with TRBJ2-4, with unresolved D. With 5 bases removed from V and 4 bases from J, the gap between germline ends came to 3 bases. The CDR3 loop spans 11 amino acids. Germline loops: CDR1 MDHEN, CDR2 SYDVKM. CDR3 sequence: CASSPKNIQYF. DNA of the CDR3: TGTGCCAGCAGTCCTAAAAACATTCAGTACTTC.

This rearrangement joins TRBV11-1 to TRBJ2-1; D is unclear. The germline gives CDR1 SGHAT, CDR2 FQDESV (reference sequence). The CDR3 contains 12 residues. The V and J ends lost 3 bases and 8 bases respectively, with 8 bases between them. Written as DNA, the CDR3 is TGTGCCAGCAGCTTGGCAGTCGATGAGCAGTTCTTC. Its translation: CASSLAVDEQFF.

The rearrangement joins TRBV6-1 to TRBJ2-5; 9 nucleotides match TRBD2. CDR1 and CDR2 (germline): MNHNS, SASEGT. V shed 6 bases, J shed 5 bases, and the junction held 10 bases outside the gene matches. This CDR3 is 15 amino acids long. The CDR3 nucleotides read TGTGCCAGCAGCCACTCTGCGGGGGGGCTGGAGACCCAGTACTTC. Translating it yields CASSHSAGGLETQYF.

This clone was picked up a small number of times. The J gene is TRBJ2-7, the V gene TRBV28, with D maybe TRBD1 (6 bases). Germline CDR1 is MDHEN and CDR2 is SYDVKM. The CDR3 covers 12 residues. Between the trimmed V and J ends, which lost 10 bases and 2 bases, there was a span of 12 bases. CDR3 in amino acids: CATQGTPYEQYF. The CDR3 DNA is TGTGCCACCCAGGGGACCCCCTACGAGCAGTACTTC.

This chain connects TRBV2 to TRBJ2-7; 7 bases are a match to TRBD2. The CDR3 runs 13 residues. V lost 3 bases and J lost 5; bases outside the gene matches: 4. In germline, CDR1 is SNHLY, CDR2 FYNNEI. CDR3 in amino acids: CASSDLRENEQYF. The CDR3 DNA is TGTGCCAGCAGTGATTTGCGGGAGAACGAGCAGTACTTC.